The present entry profiles one T cell receptor beta chain with its context. It has no known antigen specificity. Within one base of it there is no much larger clone, and no base qualities were kept. The sample's treatment or condition label, in plain terms: allogeneic hematopoietic cell transplantation with graft depleted of TCRalphabeta T cells and CD19 B cells. The children who served as transplant recipients had been given grafts of TCRalphabeta/CD19-depleted allogeneic hematopoietic cells. Counted from cysteine to phenylalanine, this CDR3 has 15 amino acids. The sequence is cut down to CDR3 DNA, 45 bases in frame from base 1. Reading the germline V gene gives CDR1 MGHRA and CDR2 YSYEKL. Relative to germline, V is missing 5 bases and J is missing 4 bases, with 9 bases of the junction outside any gene match. The data derive from a study of T-cell reconstitution after alpha-beta-depleted transplantation in children (dated by TCRdb to 2016 to 2017). Study-wide context: The study quantitatively tracked T-cell immune reconstitution after TCRalphabeta/CD19-depleted allogeneic hematopoietic cell transplantation in children using TCR repertoire profiling.

Libraries were built with PCR. These reads were obtained on an Illumina HiSeq 2500. TCR library preparation used molecular barcoding, with unique molecular identifiers applied to normalize quantification of the TCRbeta repertoire. TCRdb ran its own pipeline on the public reads, namely fastp trimming at Q25 and MiXCR clone calling, and kept in-frame beta chains. Rows with one shared CDR3 protein collapse into an entry with the most common genes and DNA. The sample contains tens of thousands of distinct CDR3 sequences, 44% of them found a single time. The top ten constitute under 98% of the sample. Paper-wide results and their limitations: In some patients, high TCRbeta diversity at day 60 was attributed to recipient T cells and intrathymic progenitors that had survived conditioning. About two months after transplant, the apparently early recovery of alphabetaT-cell counts reportedly depended on just several hundred clones that had expanded rapidly and came from non-depleted graft cells. The frequencies of hyperexpanded clones fell over the following months, and after one year, T-cell counts and TCRbeta diversity were mostly attributed to newly produced T cells.

The specimen was PBMCs, mostly from graft donor cells, collected 360 days after TCRalphabeta/CD19-depleted stem cell transplant. This clonotype originated in a male patient younger than 18 who had a stem cell transplant for acute lymphoblastic leukemia, so the T cells may come from the graft donor. The sequence is built from TRBV4-1 and TRBJ2-7, and 9 bases in between align with TRBD2. The CDR3 sequence is CASSVEAGGVYEQYF. The DNA is TGCGCCAGCAGCGTCGAAGCGGGAGGAGTGTACGAGCAGTACTTC.